The next 28 T cell receptor beta chains were all read from a single sample in a study of blood T cell repertoires in COVID-19. TCRdb keeps only in-frame clones here, not all; method: immunoSEQ multiplex PCR. This sample has roughly 57,000 clones, with 85% to 90% found just once. The specimen sequenced was peripheral blood. These TCRs come from an older woman with COVID-19, enrolled during active disease.

The chain links TRBV18 to TRBJ1-1, with D possibly matching TRBD1 (5 bases). V lost 3 bases and J 3 bases, leaving 14 bases between the germline ends. The CDR3 loop spans 15 amino acids. The V gene's germline CDR1 is KGHSH and CDR2 LQKENI. The CDR3 protein is CASSPGRGEYTEAFF. The CDR3 bases are TGTGCCAGCTCACCGGGGAGGGGAGAATACACTGAAGCTTTCTTT.

The chain has TRBV7-2 and TRBJ2-5; 12 positions agree with TRBD2. V gave up 4 bases and J gave up 5 bases; unmatched junction bases: 5. This CDR3 has 15 residues. Looked up from germline, CDR1 is SGHTA and CDR2 is FQGNSA. The DNA of the CDR3 is TGTGCCAGCAGCTCGACTAGCGGGAGACGGGAGACCCAGTACTTC. It yields the protein CASSSTSGRRETQYF. Full variable domain (outside the CDR3, taken from reference TRBV7-2 and TRBJ2-5): GAGVSQSPSNKVTEKGKDVELRCDPISGHTALYWYRQSLGQGLEFLIYFQGNSAPDKSGLPSDRFSAERTGGSVSTLTIQRTQQEDSAVYLCASSSTSGRRETQYFGPGTRLLVL.

The CDR3 loop is CSVVDRGVYTF. Written as DNA, the CDR3 is TGCAGCGTTGTCGACAGGGGAGTTTACACCTTC. The rearrangement links TRBV29-1 to TRBJ1-2; 8 bases line up with TRBD1. Germline V gene data show CDR1 as SQVTM and CDR2 as ANQGSEA. Germline trimming cut 4 bases from V and 11 bases from J; bases unmatched to any gene: 6. This CDR3 contains 11 residues.

The chain employs TRBV2 and TRBJ1-1; D is unresolved. The germline V and J ends were trimmed by 6 bases and 4 bases, with 12 bases remaining between them. Looked up from germline, CDR1 is SNHLY and CDR2 is FYNNEI. The CDR3 sequence is 13 residues long. CDR3 region: CASRVRALTEAFF. In DNA form, the CDR3 reads TGTGCCAGCAGGGTGCGGGCCCTCACTGAAGCTTTCTTT.

The rearrangement joins TRBV9 to TRBJ1-4; 8 bases match TRBD1. This CDR3 contains 16 residues. Germline CDR1 is SGDLS and CDR2 is YYNGEE. The ends lost 4 bases at V and 0 bases at J; junction bases unmatched: 5. The CDR3: CASSPQGGATNEKLFF. Here the CDR3 DNA reads TGTGCCAGCAGCCCACAGGGGGGTGCAACTAATGAAAAACTGTTTTTT.

The genes are TRBV14 and TRBJ1-1; weak D call: TRBD1 (5 bases). Germline CDR1 SGHDN, CDR2 FVKESK. Trimming stripped 5 bases from V and 11 bases from J, with 15 bases between. CDR3 size: 12 residues. The CDR3 bases are TGTGCCAGCAGCTGGGACCGTGGAGGGGCTTTCTTT. The encoded protein is CASSWDRGGAFF.

This chain uses TRBV30 with TRBJ2-6; 7 bases match TRBD1. Germline V gene data show CDR1 as GTSNPN and CDR2 as SVGIG (reference sequence). CDR3 length: 13 amino acids. With 7 bases clipped from V and 2 bases from J, the junction kept 2 bases outside the gene matches. CDR3 DNA: TGTGCCTCAACAGGGGCTGGGGCCAACGTCCTGACTTTC. Translation: CASTGAGANVLTF.

The chain's CDR3 is CAIRGAGGGYGYTF. CDR3 DNA: TGTGCCATCAGGGGGGCAGGGGGCGGCTATGGCTACACCTTC. The chain joins TRBV10-3 to TRBJ1-2; 8 bases are a match to TRBD1. V lost 6 bases and J lost 4; bases outside the gene matches: 7. The CDR3 sequence is 14 residues long. In germline, CDR1 is ENHRY, CDR2 SYGVKD.

A word on this clone: The sample holds other DNA sequences that translate to the same CDR3. The V call is TRBV4-1, the J call TRBJ2-3; weak D call: TRBD2 (5 bases). This CDR3 has 16 residues. V dropped 0 bases and J dropped 0 bases, with 10 bases sitting between them. The germline CDR1 and CDR2 sequences are MGHRA and YSYEKL. The CDR3 loop reads CASSQDRDSSTDTQYF. CDR3 DNA: TGCGCCAGCAGCCAAGATCGGGATTCTAGCACAGATACGCAGTATTTT.

V gene TRBV5-1 combines with J gene TRBJ2-3; TRBD2 matches at 8 bases. J gave up 0 bases and V 0 bases, and 3 bases lay outside the gene matches. The germline V gene has CDR1 SGHRS and CDR2 YFSETQ. This CDR3 region has 16 residues. The CDR3 loop reads CASSLDGGVSTDTQYF. DNA of the CDR3: TGCGCCAGCAGCTTGGACGGGGGGGTAAGCACAGATACGCAGTATTTT.

This chain connects TRBV7-8 to TRBJ1-5; D remains unclear. Between the trimmed V and J ends, which lost 6 bases and 5 bases, there was a span of 17 bases. There are 15 residues in the CDR3. CDR1 and CDR2 from the germline V gene are SGHVS and FQNEAQ. The CDR3 sequence is CASSLDGLADQPQHF. As DNA, the CDR3 is TGTGCCAGCAGTTTGGACGGTTTAGCGGATCAGCCCCAGCATTTT.

This clone was seen only once. The rearrangement uses TRBV10-3 and TRBJ1-5, with TRBD1 matching 7 bases. V dropped 1 base and J dropped 6; count of bases not matched to a gene: 3. The germline CDR1 and CDR2 sequences are ENHRY and SYGVKD. CDR3 size: 14 residues. The CDR3 sequence: CAISEYRGGQPQHF. CDR3 sequence (DNA): TGTGCCATCAGTGAGTACAGGGGTGGTCAGCCCCAGCATTTT.

This sequence joins TRBV5-6 and TRBJ1-1; the D gene is possibly TRBD1 (5 bases). Trimming cost V 6 bases and J 4 bases, with 19 bases left between them. This CDR3 contains 15 residues. Germline-derived CDR1 and CDR2 are SGHDT and YYEEEE. This CDR3 reads CASTGGRTVLTEAFF. The CDR3 DNA is TGTGCCAGCACCGGGGGACGGACGGTGCTCACTGAAGCTTTCTTT.

The CDR3 is CASKRDGAYEQYF. The CDR3 DNA reads as TGTGCCAGCAAGCGGGACGGAGCCTACGAGCAGTACTTC. The rearrangement links TRBV6-6 to TRBJ2-7; 7 nucleotides match TRBD2. V trimming: 7 bases; J trimming: 2 bases; junction bases outside the gene matches: 5. Per the germline V gene, CDR1 is MNHNY and CDR2 is SVGAGI (reference sequence). The CDR3 totals 13 residues.

The chain links TRBV19 to TRBJ2-2, with 7 bases identical to TRBD1. This CDR3 has 16 amino acids. Germline lookup yields CDR1 LNHDA and CDR2 SQIVND (reference sequence). Losses at the gene ends were 2 bases for V and 6 bases for J; bases not matched to a gene: 9. The CDR3 region is CASSILGTANSGELFF. The CDR3 bases are TGTGCCAGTAGTATATTGGGGACAGCCAATTCCGGGGAGCTGTTTTTT.

The chain has TRBV28 and TRBJ2-3; D perhaps matches TRBD2 (5 bases). Germline lookup yields CDR1 MDHEN and CDR2 SYDVKM. The CDR3 runs 18 residues. Trimming removed 6 bases from V and 0 bases from J, with 22 bases in between. CDR3 protein: CASSPVGRRLTSTDTQYF. CDR3 bases: TGTGCCAGCAGCCCAGTGGGCAGACGACTAACTAGCACAGATACGCAGTATTTT.

This chain connects TRBV27 to TRBJ1-5; 7 nucleotides align to TRBD1. The V gene's germline CDR1 is MNHEY and CDR2 SMNVEV (reference sequence). Losses at the gene ends were 6 bases for V and 9 bases for J; bases not matched to a gene: 14. The length of the CDR3 is 15 residues. The CDR3 DNA reads TGTGCCAGCAGAACGACAGGGACGGAAGTTTCGCCCCAGCATTTT. The encoded protein is CASRTTGTEVSPQHF.

This clone was detected once. The chain uses TRBV9 and TRBJ1-2; D is perhaps TRBD1 (5 bases). V lost 8 bases and J 4 bases, leaving 15 bases between the germline ends. The CDR3 runs 13 residues. Per germline, CDR1 SGDLS and CDR2 YYNGEE. The chain's CDR3 is CASTGLGTYGYTF. The CDR3, as DNA: TGTGCCAGTACGGGACTAGGGACCTATGGCTACACCTTC.

The chain combines TRBV28 with TRBJ1-1; TRBD1 is a possible D gene (6 bases). V was trimmed by 5 bases and J by 1 base, leaving 14 bases between them. Germline lookup yields CDR1 MDHEN and CDR2 SYDVKM. The length of the CDR3 is 15 residues. CDR3 sequence (DNA): TGTGCCAGCAGTGAGAGACAGGACCCGAACACTGAAGCTTTCTTT. Amino acids: CASSERQDPNTEAFF.

The chain recombines TRBV7-6 with TRBJ2-7; a weak D match, TRBD2 (7 bases). Looked up from germline, CDR1 is SGHVS and CDR2 is FNYEAQ. This CDR3 is built from 15 residues. V was clipped by 1 base and J by 2 bases, with 12 bases between them. CDR3 loop: CASSLGGGAPYEQYF. The DNA for the CDR3 is TGTGCCAGCAGCTTAGGCGGGGGCGCCCCCTACGAGCAGTACTTC.

The chain is built from TRBV2 and TRBJ1-1, with TRBD1 identical over 7 bases. This CDR3 comprises 14 residues. Trimming removed 7 bases from V and 6 bases from J; junction bases left unmatched: 11. Germline assignment: CDR1 SNHLY and CDR2 FYNNEI. CDR3 sequence: CASTIQGSLAEAFF. The CDR3 DNA sequence: TGTGCCAGCACCATACAGGGGTCTCTGGCTGAAGCTTTCTTT.

This sequence joins TRBV9 and TRBJ2-7; 7 bases line up with TRBD1. V was clipped by 3 bases and J by 4 bases; unmatched bases: 10. The CDR3 is 15 amino acids. Germline V gene sequence: CDR1 SGDLS, CDR2 YYNGEE. The chain's CDR3 is CASSARDREKYEQYF. In DNA, the CDR3 is TGTGCCAGCAGCGCACGGGACAGAGAAAAATACGAGCAGTACTTC.

The chain couples TRBV6-5 to TRBJ2-7, with D perhaps matching TRBD2 (6 bases). CDR3 length: 16 amino acids. The ends were cut back, 0 bases at V and 7 bases at J, with 19 bases in the middle. Germline CDR1 reads MNHEY; CDR2 reads SVGAGI. CDR3: CASSYSTGLLSGEQYF. The CDR3 DNA sequence: TGTGCCAGCAGTTACTCTACGGGACTCTTGTCAGGGGAGCAGTACTTC.

As DNA, the CDR3 is TGTGCCAGCAGCCGGCAGGGGGGTTATAACGAAAAACTGTTTTTT. Translating it yields CASSRQGGYNEKLFF. The V and J genes are TRBV7-6 and TRBJ1-4; 7 nucleotides line up with TRBD1. Germline V gene lookup returns CDR1 SGHVS and CDR2 FNYEAQ. The CDR3 spans 15 residues. V lost 5 bases, J lost 8 bases, and 11 bases stayed unmatched.

V usage is TRBV15 and J usage is TRBJ2-1; possible D gene TRBD1, 5 bases. This CDR3 is built from 15 residues. V dropped 3 bases and J dropped 1 base, with 10 bases sitting between them. CDR1 and CDR2 (germline): LNHNV, YYDKDF (reference sequence). The CDR3 nucleotides are TGTGCCACCAGCAGCAGGGTGGGTTCCTACAATGAGCAGTTCTTC. Its translation is CATSSRVGSYNEQFF.

The chain links TRBV19 to TRBJ2-2, with 10 nucleotides matching TRBD2. This CDR3 is 15 amino acids long. Germline values: CDR1 LNHDA, CDR2 SQIVND (reference sequence). V dropped 5 bases and J dropped 4; count of bases not matched to a gene: 4. This chain's CDR3 is CASSLGLAITGELFF. The CDR3 nucleotides are TGTGCCAGTAGTCTGGGACTAGCGATCACCGGGGAGCTGTTTTTT.

Here the CDR3 DNA reads TGCAGTGCTAGTTCAGGGGCCGGCACAGATACGCAGTATTTT. Amino acid sequence: CSASSGAGTDTQYF. The V gene is TRBV20-1, the J gene TRBJ2-3; perhaps TRBD1 as D (6 bases). Trimming pared 3 bases from V and 1 base from J, leaving 11 bases between. This CDR3 has 14 residues. Germline CDR1 DFQATT, CDR2 SNEGSKA (reference sequence).

This clone was counted once. This chain uses TRBV9 with TRBJ1-1; D is possibly TRBD1 (6 bases). The germline CDR1 and CDR2 sequences are SGDLS and YYNGEE. Trimming took 1 base from V and 1 from J, leaving 8 bases between them. The CDR3 loop spans 14 amino acids. CDR3 nucleotide sequence: TGTGCCAGCAGCGTAAGGGACACGAACACTGAAGCTTTCTTT. Amino acid sequence: CASSVRDTNTEAFF.